This section outlines one T cell receptor beta chain sequence together with its context. Its antigen is not known. 60 Vbeta and 13 Jbeta primers were used in PCR. Using immunoSEQ multiplex PCR, the repertoire was profiled, and TCRdb retains in-frame clones only, with some absent. The listing records 150,000 to 200,000 clones. This sample was taken from a study of cytomegalovirus exposure and HLA in healthy donors. Points from the study as a whole: Most TCR sequences showed up rarely, but some public TCRs showed up in many donors. In an earlier analysis, in roughly 580 donors, most V segments appeared productive either ~87% or ~30% of the time. Reportedly, diagnosis of cytomegalovirus status by the classifier showed high specificity and sensitivity. For most subjects, TCR beta sequences were reported to predict HLA-A and HLA-B alleles with accuracy.

This TCR was sampled from a young man in good health and CMV-seronegative. Sequenced input: PBMCs.

The CDR3 is CASSLEETRFETQYF. In DNA form, the CDR3 reads TGTGCCAGCAGCTTGGAAGAGACTAGATTCGAGACCCAGTACTTC. The chain uses TRBV5-5 and TRBJ2-5; D possibly corresponds to TRBD2 (6 bases). With 0 bases removed from V and 5 bases from J, the gap between germline ends came to 14 bases. The CDR3 sequence is 15 residues long. The germline gives CDR1 SGHKS, CDR2 YYEKEE (reference sequence).